This T cell receptor (beta chain) was retrieved from a study of OX40 agonist ivuxolimab in advanced cancers. The wider study: Patients receiving dose escalation had hepatocellular carcinoma, melanoma, renal cell or head and neck cancer. Study conclusions and caveats: More expanded clones were seen, on average, in CD8+ T cells than in CD4+.

This clone was seen just once. Antigen: not known. Method: immunoSEQ multiplex PCR; TCRdb's copy keeps in-frame clones and lacks some. The table shows around 77,000 clones, with 85% to 90% occurring only once. Losses at the gene ends were 0 bases for V and 7 bases for J; bases not matched to a gene: 6. Germline assignment: CDR1 SEHNR and CDR2 FQNEAQ (reference sequence). The CDR3 contains 14 residues. The source is an adult with an advanced solid tumor such as melanoma, head and neck, liver or kidney cancer. The sequencing used CD4+ or CD8+ T cells sorted from blood, collected in a trial of the OX40 agonist ivuxolimab. The chain has TRBV7-9 and TRBJ2-7; 7 positions match TRBD2. Written as DNA, the CDR3 is TGTGCCAGCAGCTTAGCGGGAGGGCCGGGTGAGCAGTACTTC. Protein sequence: CASSLAGGPGEQYF.